One T cell receptor (beta chain) is described in this entry. Antigen: not known. The sample comes from a study of blood T cells in healthy people across ages. Study information: About one barcoded beta molecule was captured per two T cells (by template switching). Study results and limitations: The lack of PBMC sorting stopped any conclusive naive versus antigen-experienced comparison.

Germline CDR1 reads SGHTA; CDR2 reads FQGNSA. The length of the CDR3 is 16 residues. J was trimmed by 9 bases and V by 0 bases; bases with no gene match: 10. Total RNA extraction produced at least 5.5 micrograms (per sample) for the study. A sample-barcoded 5' primer and a J-beta primer mix were used in a second PCR of roughly 6 to 11 cycles. Every single cDNA molecule received a tag from a template-switch adaptor with 12 random nucleotides. Each CDR3 protein gets one entry after TCRdb re-called the 5' RACE reads with MiXCR. The sample has about 1,400,000 distinct CDR3 sequences; about 43% are singletons.

Sequenced: blood. The origin of this receptor is a young woman in good health. The chain joins TRBV7-2 to TRBJ2-1, with 8 bases that match TRBD2. CDR3 DNA sequence: TGTGCCAGCAGCTTAGCGTTAGGACTGGCGGGGGGTGAGCAGTTCTTC. Protein product: CASSLALGLAGGEQFF. Full variable domain (missing parts from reference TRBV7-2 and TRBJ2-1): GAGVSQSPSNKVTEKGKDVELRCDPISGHTALYWYRQSLGQGLEFLIYFQGNSAPDKSGLPSDRFSAERTGGSVSTLTIQRTQQEDSAVYLCASSLALGLAGGEQFFGPGTRLTVL.